The clone carrying this T cell receptor (beta chain) was counted between two and nine times. The data stem from a study of cytomegalovirus exposure and HLA in healthy donors. This CDR3 has 17 residues. Germline trimming cut 4 bases from V and 4 bases from J; bases unmatched to any gene: 8. Germline assignment: CDR1 MNHEY and CDR2 SMNVEV (reference sequence). 60 Vbeta and 13 Jbeta primers were used in PCR. Clones were sequenced by immunoSEQ multiplex PCR, and TCRdb holds only the in-frame ones, with some missing. The sample records 200,000 to 250,000 clones, approximately 90% being singletons. This TCR was sampled from a woman aged 18-29 years in good health and CMV-seronegative. The gene calls are TRBV27 and TRBJ2-7, with 15 bases lining up with TRBD2. The specimen was PBMCs. As DNA, the CDR3 is TGTGCCAGCAGTTCCCGACGGACTAGCGGGAGGGGGTACGAGCAGTACTTC. Translated: CASSSRRTSGRGYEQYF.